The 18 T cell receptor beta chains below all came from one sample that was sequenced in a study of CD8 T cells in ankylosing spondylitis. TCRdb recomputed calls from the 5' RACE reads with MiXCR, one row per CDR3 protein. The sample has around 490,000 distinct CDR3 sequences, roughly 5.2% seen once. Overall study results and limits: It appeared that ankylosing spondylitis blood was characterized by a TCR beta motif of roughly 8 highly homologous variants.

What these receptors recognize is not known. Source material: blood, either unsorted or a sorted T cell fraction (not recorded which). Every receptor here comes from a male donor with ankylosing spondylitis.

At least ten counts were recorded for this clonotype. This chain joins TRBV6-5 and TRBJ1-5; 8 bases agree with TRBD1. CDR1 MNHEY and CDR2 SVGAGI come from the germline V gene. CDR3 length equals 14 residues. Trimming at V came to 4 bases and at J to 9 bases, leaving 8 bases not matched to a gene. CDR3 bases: TGTGCCAGCAGTTTGTCGGACAGGGTAAGGCCCCAGCATTTT. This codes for CASSLSDRVRPQHF.

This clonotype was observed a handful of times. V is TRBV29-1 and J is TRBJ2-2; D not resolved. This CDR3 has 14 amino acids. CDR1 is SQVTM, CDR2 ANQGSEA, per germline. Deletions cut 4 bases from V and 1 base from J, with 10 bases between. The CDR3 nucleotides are TGCAGCGTTGGAGGCAGCCTGAACACCGGGGAGCTGTTTTTT. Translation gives CSVGGSLNTGELFF.

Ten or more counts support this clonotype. Here the CDR3 DNA reads TGCAGTGCTAACCATCAGGGAGCCATTTATGGCTACACCTTC. It is translated as CSANHQGAIYGYTF. The chain couples TRBV20-1 to TRBJ1-2, with D tentatively TRBD1 (5 bases). This CDR3 comprises 14 residues. The germline V gene has CDR1 DFQATT and CDR2 SNEGSKA (reference sequence). With 4 bases removed from V and 5 bases from J, the gap between germline ends came to 17 bases.

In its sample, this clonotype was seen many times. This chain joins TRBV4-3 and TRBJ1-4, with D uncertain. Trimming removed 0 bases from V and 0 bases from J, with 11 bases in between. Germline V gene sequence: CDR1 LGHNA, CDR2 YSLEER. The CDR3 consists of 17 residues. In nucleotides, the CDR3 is TGCGCCAGCAGCCAAGAGCTGGGCCCAGCAACTAATGAAAAACTGTTTTTT. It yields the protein CASSQELGPATNEKLFF.

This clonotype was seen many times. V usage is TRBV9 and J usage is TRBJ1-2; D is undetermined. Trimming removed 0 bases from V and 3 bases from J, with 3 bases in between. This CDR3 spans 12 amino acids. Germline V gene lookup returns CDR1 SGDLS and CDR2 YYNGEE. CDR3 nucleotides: TGTGCCAGCAGCGTAGACGACTATGGCTACACCTTC. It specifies CASSVDDYGYTF.

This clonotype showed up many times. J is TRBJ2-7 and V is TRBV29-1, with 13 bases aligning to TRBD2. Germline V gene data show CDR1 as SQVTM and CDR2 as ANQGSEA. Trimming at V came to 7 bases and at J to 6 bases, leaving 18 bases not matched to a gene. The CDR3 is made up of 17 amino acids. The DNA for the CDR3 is TGCAGCGCGTTGGGGGAACTAGCGGGAGGGCCGGAGGGCGAGCAGTACTTC. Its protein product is CSALGELAGGPEGEQYF.

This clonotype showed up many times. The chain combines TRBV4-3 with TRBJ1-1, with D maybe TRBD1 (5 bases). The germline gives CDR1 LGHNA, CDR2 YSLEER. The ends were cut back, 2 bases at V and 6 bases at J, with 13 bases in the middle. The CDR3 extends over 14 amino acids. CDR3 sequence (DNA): TGCGCCAGCAGCCAAACAGGATCGCCCGCTGAAGCTTTCTTT. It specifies CASSQTGSPAEAFF.

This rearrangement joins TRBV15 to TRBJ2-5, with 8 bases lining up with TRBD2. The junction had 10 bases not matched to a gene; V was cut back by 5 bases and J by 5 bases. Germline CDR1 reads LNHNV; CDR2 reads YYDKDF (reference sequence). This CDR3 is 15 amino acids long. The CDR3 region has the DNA TGTGCCACCAGCGGCAGCCGGGAGGGAGGCGAGACCCAGTACTTC. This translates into CATSGSREGGETQYF.

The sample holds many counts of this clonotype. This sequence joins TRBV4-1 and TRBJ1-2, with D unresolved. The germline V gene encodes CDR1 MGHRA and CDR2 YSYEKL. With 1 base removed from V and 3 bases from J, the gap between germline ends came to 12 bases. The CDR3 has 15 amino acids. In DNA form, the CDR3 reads TGCGCCAGCAGCCAAGGCACAGCTGAGGACTATGGCTACACCTTC. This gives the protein CASSQGTAEDYGYTF.

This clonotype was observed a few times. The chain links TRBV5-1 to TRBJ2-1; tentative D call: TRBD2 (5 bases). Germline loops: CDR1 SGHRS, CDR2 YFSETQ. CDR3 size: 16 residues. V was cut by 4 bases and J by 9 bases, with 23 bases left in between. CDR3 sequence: CASSPHRPPLRGEQFF. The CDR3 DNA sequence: TGCGCCAGCAGCCCCCACCGACCCCCGCTCCGGGGTGAGCAGTTCTTC.

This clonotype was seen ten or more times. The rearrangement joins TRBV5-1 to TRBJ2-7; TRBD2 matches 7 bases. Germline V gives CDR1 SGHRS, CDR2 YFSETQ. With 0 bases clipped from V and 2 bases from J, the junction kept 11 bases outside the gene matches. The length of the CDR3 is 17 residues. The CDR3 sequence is CASSLDAAGRLPYEQYF. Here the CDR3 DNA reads TGCGCCAGCAGCTTGGACGCAGCGGGACGCTTACCCTACGAGCAGTACTTC.

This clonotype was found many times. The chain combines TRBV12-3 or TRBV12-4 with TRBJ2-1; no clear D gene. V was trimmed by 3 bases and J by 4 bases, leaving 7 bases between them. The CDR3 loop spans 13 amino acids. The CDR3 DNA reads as TGTGCCAGCAGTTTCCCTCCATACAATGAGCAGTTCTTC. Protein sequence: CASSFPPYNEQFF.

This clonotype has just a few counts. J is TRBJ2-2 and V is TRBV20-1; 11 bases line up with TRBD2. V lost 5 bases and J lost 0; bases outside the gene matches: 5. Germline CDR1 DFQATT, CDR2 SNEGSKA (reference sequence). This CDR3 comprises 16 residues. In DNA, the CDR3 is TGCAGTGCTCCGACTAGCGGGAAGACGAACACCGGGGAGCTGTTTTTT. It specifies CSAPTSGKTNTGELFF.

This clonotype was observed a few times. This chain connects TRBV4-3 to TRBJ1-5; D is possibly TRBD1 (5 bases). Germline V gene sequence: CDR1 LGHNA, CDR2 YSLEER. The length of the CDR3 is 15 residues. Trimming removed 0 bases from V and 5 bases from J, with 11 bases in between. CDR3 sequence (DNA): TGCGCCAGCAGCCAAGACCCAGGGAATTATCAGCCCCAGCATTTT. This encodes CASSQDPGNYQPQHF.

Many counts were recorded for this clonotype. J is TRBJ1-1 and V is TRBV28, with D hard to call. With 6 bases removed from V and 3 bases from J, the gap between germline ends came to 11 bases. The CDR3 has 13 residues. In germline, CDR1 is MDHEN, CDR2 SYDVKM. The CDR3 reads CASSDNGYTEAFF. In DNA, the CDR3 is TGTGCCAGCAGCGACAACGGGTACACTGAAGCTTTCTTT.

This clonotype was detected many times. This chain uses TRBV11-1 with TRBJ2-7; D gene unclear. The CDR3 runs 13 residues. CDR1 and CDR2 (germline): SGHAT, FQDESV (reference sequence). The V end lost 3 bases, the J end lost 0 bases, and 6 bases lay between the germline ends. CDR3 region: CASSFTSSYEQYF. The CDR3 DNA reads TGTGCCAGCAGCTTTACGAGCTCCTACGAGCAGTACTTC.

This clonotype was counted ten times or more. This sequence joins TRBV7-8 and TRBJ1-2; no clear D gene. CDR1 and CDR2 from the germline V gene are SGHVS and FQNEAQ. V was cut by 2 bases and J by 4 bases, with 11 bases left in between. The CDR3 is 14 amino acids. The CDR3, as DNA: TGTGCCAGCAGCTTAAATCCCCATCCCTATGGCTACACCTTC. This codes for CASSLNPHPYGYTF.

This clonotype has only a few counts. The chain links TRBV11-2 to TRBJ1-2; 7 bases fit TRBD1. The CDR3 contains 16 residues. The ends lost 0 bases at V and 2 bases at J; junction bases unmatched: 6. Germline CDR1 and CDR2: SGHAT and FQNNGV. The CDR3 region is CASSLDRTGANYGYTF. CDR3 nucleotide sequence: TGTGCCAGCAGCTTAGACCGGACAGGAGCAAACTATGGCTACACCTTC.